These 18 T cell receptor beta chains came from one sample sequenced in a study of blood T cell repertoires in COVID-19. Profiling relied on immunoSEQ multiplex PCR, and the TCRdb table lists in-frame clones only, not all of them. The sample has tens of thousands of clones; 60% to 75% are singletons. The sample taken for sequencing was peripheral blood. These receptors were taken from a woman older than 75 with acute or convalescent COVID-19.

V gene TRBV30 combines with J gene TRBJ1-3; D unclear. The CDR3 totals 14 residues. Trimming took off 3 bases at V and 0 bases at J, with 9 bases between the two ends. Germline-derived CDR1 and CDR2 are GTSNPN and SVGIG (reference sequence). CDR3 DNA sequence: TGTGCCTGGAGCTTCTATAACTCTGGAAACACCATATATTTT. Protein product: CAWSFYNSGNTIYF.

The chain has TRBV11-2 and TRBJ1-5, with a tentative D call TRBD1 (6 bases). V was cut by 5 bases and J by 4 bases, with 18 bases left in between. This CDR3 is 16 amino acids long. Germline CDR1 and CDR2: SGHAT and FQNNGV. CDR3 loop: CASSPGVGTGNQPQHF. DNA of the CDR3: TGTGCCAGCAGCCCCGGTGTGGGAACAGGGAATCAGCCCCAGCATTTT.

The J gene is TRBJ2-2, the V gene TRBV6-2 or TRBV6-3; D is unclear. The germline V gene encodes CDR1 MNHEY and CDR2 SVGEGT. This CDR3 comprises 13 residues. V dropped 2 bases and J dropped 5 bases, with 6 bases sitting between them. The CDR3 spells CASSYRATGELFF. CDR3 bases: TGTGCCAGCAGTTACCGAGCGACCGGGGAGCTGTTTTTT.

The chain uses TRBV3-1 (or the pseudogene TRBV3-2) and TRBJ2-4, with 10 bases matching TRBD2. CDR3 length: 18 amino acids. Germline V gives CDR1 LGHDT, CDR2 YNNKEL (reference sequence). J lost 0 bases, V lost 6 bases, and 11 bases had no gene match. The CDR3 sequence is CASRNGTSEQLAKNIQYF. In DNA, the CDR3 is TGTGCCAGCAGGAACGGGACTAGCGAACAACTAGCCAAAAACATTCAGTACTTC.

The chain has TRBV7-9 and TRBJ2-5, with 10 bases fitting TRBD2. This CDR3 has 17 amino acids. V was clipped by 4 bases and J by 1 base; unmatched bases: 9. Germline CDR1 is SEHNR and CDR2 is FQNEAQ (reference sequence). The CDR3, as DNA: TGTGCCAGCAGCTCAAGGACTAGCGGAGGGGTCCAAGAGACCCAGTACTTC. Protein sequence: CASSSRTSGGVQETQYF.

V usage is TRBV4-2 and J usage is TRBJ2-3; 10 positions agree with TRBD2. Germline V gene data show CDR1 as LGHNA and CDR2 as YNFKEQ. Trimming took 4 bases from V and 2 from J; bases not matched to a gene: 3. This CDR3 comprises 15 residues. CDR3 nucleotides: TGTGCCAGCAGCCCCGGGACTAGCGACACAGATACGCAGTATTTT. This encodes CASSPGTSDTDTQYF.

V is TRBV10-3 and J is TRBJ2-1, with 8 bases that match TRBD1. From germline, CDR1 is ENHRY and CDR2 SYGVKD. Trimming removed 6 bases from V and 0 bases from J; junction bases left unmatched: 22. This CDR3 contains 21 residues. CDR3 DNA sequence: TGTGCCATCAGGGTACCCGGGACAGGTGGACCAGGACAACCCTCCTACAATGAGCAGTTCTTC. This encodes CAIRVPGTGGPGQPSYNEQFF.

V usage is TRBV7-2 and J usage is TRBJ1-1, with TRBD1 matching 8 bases. This CDR3 contains 12 residues. The V segment lost 2 bases and the J segment 11 bases; nucleotides outside the gene matches: 4. Germline V lookup: CDR1 SGHTA, CDR2 FQGNSA. CDR3 amino acids: CASSLNRGAAFF. In nucleotides, the CDR3 is TGTGCCAGCAGCTTAAACAGGGGGGCGGCTTTCTTT.

The chain carries TRBV7-2 and TRBJ2-5; 14 nucleotides agree with TRBD2. The CDR3 is 18 residues long. V lost 1 base, J lost 3 bases, and 7 bases stayed unmatched. From germline, CDR1 is SGHTA and CDR2 FQGNSA. The CDR3 nucleotides are TGTGCCAGCAGCTTAGGAATCGCGACTAGCGGGAGGGAAGAGACCCAGTACTTC. This translates into CASSLGIATSGREETQYF.

V and J are TRBV27 and TRBJ1-6; D gene ambiguous. Germline V CDR1 and CDR2: MNHEY, SMNVEV (reference sequence). This CDR3 is built from 13 residues. The CDR3 sequence is CVTTPRRNSPLHF. The CDR3 DNA follows: TGTGTTACCACCCCTAGGCGTAATTCACCCCTCCACTTT.

Concerning this clone itself: The sample carries other DNA sequences with the same CDR3. V and J are TRBV4-3 and TRBJ2-1; the D gene is possibly TRBD2 (5 bases). Germline V lookup: CDR1 LGHNA, CDR2 YSLEER. CDR3 length: 14 amino acids. V shed 3 bases and J shed 6 bases, with 12 bases lying between them. CDR3 nucleotide sequence: TGCGCCAGCAGCCAGGACTCAAGCCGCAATGAGCAGTTCTTC. Protein product: CASSQDSSRNEQFF.

For the CDR3, the DNA is TGTGCCAGCAAGAGGGGACAAAGCAATGAGCAGTTCTTC. This codes for CASKRGQSNEQFF. The chain combines TRBV6-5 with TRBJ2-1; TRBD1 might be the D (6 bases). This CDR3 has 13 residues. Germline CDR1 is MNHEY and CDR2 is SVGAGI. The V and J ends lost 7 bases and 6 bases respectively, with 13 bases between them.

The chain combines TRBV18 with TRBJ2-1, with D hard to call. Germline-derived CDR1 and CDR2 are KGHSH and LQKENI. This CDR3 contains 12 residues. Trimming took 4 bases from V and 6 from J, leaving 7 bases between them. The CDR3 sequence is CASSRQINEQFF. The CDR3 DNA follows: TGTGCCAGCTCACGGCAGATCAATGAGCAGTTCTTC.

Note on this clone: The junction differs from germline at one of its ends, possibly a read error. This chain uses TRBV11-3 with TRBJ2-1; TRBD2 agrees at 8 bases. Germline V gives CDR1 SGHNT, CDR2 YENEEA. CDR3 size: 16 residues. CDR3 in amino acids: CASSLGTGRAYNEQFF. In nucleotides, the CDR3 is TGTGCCAGCAGCTTAGGAACCGGGAGGGCCTATAATGAGCAGTTCTTC.

This chain links TRBV24-1 with TRBJ2-5; TRBD1 aligns across 7 bases. The CDR3 sequence is 15 residues long. With 4 bases clipped from V and 0 bases from J, the junction kept 4 bases outside the gene matches. CDR1 is KGHDR and CDR2 is SFDVKD in the germline V gene. The CDR3 DNA is TGTGCCACCAGTGACGCCGACAGGGACCAAGAGACCCAGTACTTC. Translating it yields CATSDADRDQETQYF.

V is TRBV10-1 and J is TRBJ1-5; 8 nucleotides match TRBD1. The CDR3 loop spans 15 amino acids. Germline values: CDR1 WNHNN, CDR2 SYGVQD (reference sequence). J lost 7 bases, V lost 8 bases, and 13 bases had no gene match. The CDR3 nucleotides are TGCGCCAGCGGGGGACAGACAGGGGTGAAACAGCCCCAGCATTTT. The encoded protein is CASGGQTGVKQPQHF.

The chain uses TRBV9 and TRBJ2-3; maybe TRBD2 (6 bases). From germline, CDR1 is SGDLS and CDR2 YYNGEE. This CDR3 has 16 residues. Trimming took off 0 bases at V and 2 bases at J, with 13 bases between the two ends. The CDR3 region is CASSVVGVAATDTQYF. The CDR3 region has the DNA TGTGCCAGCAGCGTAGTAGGGGTAGCGGCCACAGATACGCAGTATTTT.

About this clone: Other nucleotide sequences from this sample produce the same CDR3. The chain couples TRBV28 to TRBJ2-3; no reliable D call. This CDR3 has 13 residues. Germline values: CDR1 MDHEN, CDR2 SYDVKM. V gave up 5 bases and J gave up 4 bases, with 10 bases separating them. For the CDR3, the DNA is TGTGCCAGCAGTGTGTTAGCCCCAGATACGCAGTATTTT. Amino acids: CASSVLAPDTQYF.